The 21 T cell receptor beta chains below come from one sample, sequenced in a study of OX40 agonist ivuxolimab in advanced cancers. Profiling relied on immunoSEQ multiplex PCR, and the TCRdb table lists in-frame clones only, not all of them. This table has under 80,000 clones, 85% to 90% appearing once. Sequencing used CD4+ or CD8+ T cells sorted from blood, obtained in a trial of the OX40 agonist ivuxolimab. Receptors were obtained from an adult with an advanced solid tumor such as melanoma, head and neck, liver or kidney cancer.

The V and J genes are TRBV28 and TRBJ2-2, with unresolved D. V shed 1 base and J shed 0 bases, with 12 bases lying between them. The CDR3 sequence is 17 residues long. CDR1 is MDHEN and CDR2 is SYDVKM in the germline V gene. The CDR3 spells CASSLLGTVTNTGELFF. The CDR3 DNA follows: TGTGCCAGCAGTTTATTAGGCACCGTCACGAACACCGGGGAGCTGTTTTTT.

The rearrangement joins TRBV5-5 to TRBJ1-1, with unresolved D. Germline V lookup: CDR1 SGHKS, CDR2 YYEKEE (reference sequence). This CDR3 is 15 amino acids long. V was trimmed by 0 bases and J by 2 bases, leaving 11 bases between them. CDR3 in amino acids: CASSLVRSGNTEAFF. CDR3 DNA sequence: TGTGCCAGCAGCTTGGTAAGGAGTGGCAACACTGAAGCTTTCTTT. Using reference TRBV5-5 and TRBJ1-1 for the parts outside the CDR3, the full variable domain is DAGVTQSPTHLIKTRGQQVTLRCSPISGHKSVSWYQQVLGQGPQFIFQYYEKEERGRGNFPDRFSARQFPNYSSELNVNALLLGDSALYLCASSLVRSGNTEAFFGQGTRLTVV.

The chain couples TRBV5-1 to TRBJ2-5; 8 bases are a match to TRBD2. Trimming removed 5 bases from V and 5 bases from J; junction bases left unmatched: 5. Germline V CDR1 and CDR2: SGHRS, YFSETQ. There are 13 residues in the CDR3. The CDR3 region has the DNA TGCGCCAGCAGGTTCGGCGGGGGGGAGACCCAGTACTTC. It is translated as CASRFGGGETQYF.

This chain links TRBV10-1 with TRBJ2-2, with TRBD1 as a possible D gene (5 bases). The V end lost 8 bases, the J end lost 0 bases, and 19 bases lay between the germline ends. Germline-derived CDR1 and CDR2 are WNHNN and SYGVQD (reference sequence). This CDR3 comprises 17 residues. The CDR3 region is CASRVGPDISNTGELFF. In DNA, the CDR3 is TGCGCCAGCCGTGTTGGTCCGGACATATCGAACACCGGGGAGCTGTTTTTT.

The gene calls are TRBV7-3 and TRBJ2-7, with D unclear. Germline CDR1 and CDR2: SGHTA and FQGTGA. This CDR3 contains 13 residues. V was clipped by 2 bases and J by 6 bases, with 11 bases between them. The CDR3 region is CASSLALITEQYF. The CDR3, as DNA: TGTGCCAGCAGCTTAGCGCTTATAACCGAGCAGTACTTC.

This clone was detected only once. The chain joins TRBV6-6 to TRBJ2-3; D is possibly TRBD1 or TRBD2 (5 bases each). CDR1 is MNHNY, CDR2 SVGAGI, per germline (reference sequence). Trimming removed 9 bases from V and 3 bases from J, with 16 bases in between. The CDR3 length is 14 residues. This chain's CDR3 is CASRDARMTDTQYF. The CDR3 coding sequence is TGTGCCAGTAGGGACGCTCGGATGACAGATACGCAGTATTTT.

The chain combines TRBV15 with TRBJ2-3; 9 positions match TRBD2. Per germline, CDR1 LNHNV and CDR2 YYDKDF (reference sequence). The CDR3 has 16 residues. After removal of 0 bases from V and 7 bases from J, the junction contained 8 bases not matched to a gene. For the CDR3, the DNA is TGTGCCACCAGCAGAGATCGGCGGGAGGGGGACTATACGCAGTATTTT. This translates into CATSRDRREGDYTQYF. Variable domain in full (rest from reference TRBV15 and TRBJ2-3): DAMVIQNPRYQVTQFGKPVTLSCSQTLNHNVMYWYQQKSSQAPKLLFHYYDKDFNNEADTPDNFQSRRPNTSFCFLDIRSPGLGDTAMYLCATSRDRREGDYTQYFGPGTRLTVL.

The J gene is TRBJ2-1, the V gene TRBV27; D unclear. The CDR3 is 15 residues long. The germline gives CDR1 MNHEY, CDR2 SMNVEV (reference sequence). Trimming cost V 0 bases and J 2 bases, with 8 bases left between them. The CDR3, as DNA: TGTGCCAGCAGTTTATCGGAGTATCCCTACAATGAGCAGTTCTTC. This encodes CASSLSEYPYNEQFF.

This sequence joins TRBV5-1 and TRBJ2-5, with a weak D call TRBD2 (6 bases). Between the trimmed V and J ends, which lost 0 bases and 3 bases, there was a span of 9 bases. The CDR3 is 14 residues long. Looked up from germline, CDR1 is SGHRS and CDR2 is YFSETQ. In nucleotides, the CDR3 is TGCGCCAGCAGCTTGGGGGACTCAGAAGAGACCCAGTACTTC. As protein: CASSLGDSEETQYF.

The chain combines TRBV28 with TRBJ1-1; D uncertain. The V end lost 7 bases, the J end lost 0 bases, and 9 bases lay between the germline ends. The V gene's germline CDR1 is MDHEN and CDR2 SYDVKM. The CDR3 is made up of 13 amino acids. The CDR3 nucleotides read TGTGCCAGCACCGCCGGGATGAACACTGAAGCTTTCTTT. Translating it yields CASTAGMNTEAFF.

J is TRBJ2-1 and V is TRBV2, with 15 bases identical to TRBD2. This CDR3 region has 18 residues. The germline V gene encodes CDR1 SNHLY and CDR2 FYNNEI. Trimming removed 10 bases from V and 3 bases from J; junction bases left unmatched: 13. The CDR3 nucleotides read TGTGCCACCGTCCCGGGACTAGCGGGAGGTTTGGGCTACAATGAGCAGTTCTTC. Amino acid sequence: CATVPGLAGGLGYNEQFF. The entire variable domain, with the rest obtained from reference TRBV2 and TRBJ2-1, is as follows: EPEVTQTPSHQVTQMGQEVILRCVPISNHLYFYWYRQILGQKVEFLVSFYNNEISEKSEIFDDQFSVERPDGSNFTLKIRSTKLEDSAMYFCATVPGLAGGLGYNEQFFGPGTRLTVL.

The genes are TRBV5-1 and TRBJ2-1; D gene ambiguous. Germline CDR1 is SGHRS and CDR2 is YFSETQ. The CDR3 totals 13 residues. Trimming cost V 1 base and J 6 bases, with 8 bases left between them. The CDR3 DNA follows: TGCGCCAGCAGCTTGTCGGTGACCAATGAGCAGTTCTTC. Its translation: CASSLSVTNEQFF. Full variable domain (outside the CDR3, taken from reference TRBV5-1 and TRBJ2-1): KAGVTQTPRYLIKTRGQQVTLSCSPISGHRSVSWYQQTPGQGLQFLFEYFSETQRNKGNFPGRFSGRQFSNSRSEMNVSTLELGDSALYLCASSLSVTNEQFFGPGTRLTVL.

This clone was seen more than once but under ten times. V and J are TRBV28 and TRBJ1-5; D not certain. The germline V gene encodes CDR1 MDHEN and CDR2 SYDVKM. This CDR3 is built from 15 residues. Trimming left V 5 bases short and J 2 bases short, with 13 bases between. For the CDR3, the DNA is TGTGCCAGCAGTACCGACGAAGCCGGCAATCAGCCCCAGCATTTT. Its translation is CASSTDEAGNQPQHF.

The rearrangement links TRBV27 to TRBJ1-4; maybe TRBD1 (5 bases). The CDR3 spans 16 residues. Germline V gene sequence: CDR1 MNHEY, CDR2 SMNVEV (reference sequence). Trimming cost V 6 bases and J 5 bases, with 19 bases left between them. This CDR3 is CASRIRFQKGNEKLFF. Written as DNA, the CDR3 is TGTGCCAGCAGGATCAGGTTTCAAAAGGGGAATGAAAAACTGTTTTTT. The variable domain in full, completed from reference TRBV27 and TRBJ1-4, reads EAQVTQNPRYLITVTGKKLTVTCSQNMNHEYMSWYRQDPGLGLRQIYYSMNVEVTDKGDVPEGYKVSRKEKRNFPLILESPSPNQTSLYFCASRIRFQKGNEKLFFGSGTQLSVL.

Of note for this clone: A junction end diverges from the germline sequence, so it may reflect a read error. The rearrangement links TRBV2 to TRBJ2-1; unclear D gene. This CDR3 is built from 11 residues. Germline values: CDR1 SNHLY, CDR2 FYNNEI. The CDR3 DNA follows: TGTGCCGGCAGGTACGCCAATGAGCAGTTCTTC. Translation: CAGRYANEQFF.

The genes are TRBV27 and TRBJ1-2, with 8 bases identical to TRBD1. There are 15 residues in the CDR3. V shed 3 bases, J shed 5 bases, and the junction held 8 bases outside the gene matches. Germline V gene sequence: CDR1 MNHEY, CDR2 SMNVEV (reference sequence). In DNA form, the CDR3 reads TGTGCCAGCAGTTTCCAGGGGGCGAGTCGTTATGGCTACACCTTC. It specifies CASSFQGASRYGYTF.

The CDR3 DNA reads as TGCGCCAGCAGCAATTGGGGGGGCGCGACAGATACGCAGTATTTT. Translated: CASSNWGGATDTQYF. This sequence joins TRBV5-1 and TRBJ2-3; maybe TRBD2 (7 bases). V lost 4 bases, J lost 3 bases, and 15 bases lay in between. Germline CDR1 reads SGHRS; CDR2 reads YFSETQ. This CDR3 has 15 amino acids.

This chain uses TRBV19 with TRBJ2-1; 7 bases are a match to TRBD2. Germline trimming cut 3 bases from V and 3 bases from J; bases unmatched to any gene: 5. The length of the CDR3 is 15 residues. Germline values: CDR1 LNHDA, CDR2 SQIVND (reference sequence). CDR3 nucleotide sequence: TGTGCCAGTAGTATGCTGGGGGGGGTCTACAATGAGCAGTTCTTC. Its translation is CASSMLGGVYNEQFF.

V is TRBV6-5 and J is TRBJ1-1; 7 bases fit TRBD1. The CDR3 runs to 14 residues. The germline CDR1 and CDR2 sequences are MNHEY and SVGAGI. Losses at the gene ends were 6 bases for V and 2 bases for J; bases not matched to a gene: 6. The CDR3 reads CASRPGTVNTEAFF. The CDR3 DNA reads as TGTGCCAGCAGGCCCGGGACAGTCAACACTGAAGCTTTCTTT.

The chain employs TRBV7-3 and TRBJ2-5, with D perhaps TRBD2 (5 bases). Per the germline V gene, CDR1 is SGHTA and CDR2 is FQGTGA. The CDR3 totals 13 residues. The V gene lost 5 bases and the J gene lost 5 bases, with 12 bases spanning the gap. The CDR3 sequence is CASSPASFETQYF. As DNA, the CDR3 is TGTGCCAGCAGCCCGGCTAGCTTTGAGACCCAGTACTTC.

The rearrangement joins TRBV6-5 to TRBJ1-4, with TRBD1 as a possible D gene (5 bases). Germline assignment: CDR1 MNHEY and CDR2 SVGAGI. The CDR3 is made up of 15 amino acids. V was cut by 6 bases and J by 10 bases, with 21 bases left in between. The CDR3 DNA follows: TGTGCCAGCAGACGCGAGGCGGGGGGGGGACTAAAACTGTTTTTT. This encodes CASRREAGGGLKLFF.